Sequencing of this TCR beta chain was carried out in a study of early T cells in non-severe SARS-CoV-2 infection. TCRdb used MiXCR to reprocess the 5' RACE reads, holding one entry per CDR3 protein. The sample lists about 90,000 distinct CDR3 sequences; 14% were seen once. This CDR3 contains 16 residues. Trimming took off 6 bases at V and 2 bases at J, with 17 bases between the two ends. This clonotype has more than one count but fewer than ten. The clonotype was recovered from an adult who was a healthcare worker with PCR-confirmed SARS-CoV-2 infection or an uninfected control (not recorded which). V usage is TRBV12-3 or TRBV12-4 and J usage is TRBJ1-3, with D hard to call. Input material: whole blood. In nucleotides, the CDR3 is TGTGCCAGCAGCCCTATAAGGGCTGCTGCTGGAAACACCATATATTTT. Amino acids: CASSPIRAAAGNTIYF.